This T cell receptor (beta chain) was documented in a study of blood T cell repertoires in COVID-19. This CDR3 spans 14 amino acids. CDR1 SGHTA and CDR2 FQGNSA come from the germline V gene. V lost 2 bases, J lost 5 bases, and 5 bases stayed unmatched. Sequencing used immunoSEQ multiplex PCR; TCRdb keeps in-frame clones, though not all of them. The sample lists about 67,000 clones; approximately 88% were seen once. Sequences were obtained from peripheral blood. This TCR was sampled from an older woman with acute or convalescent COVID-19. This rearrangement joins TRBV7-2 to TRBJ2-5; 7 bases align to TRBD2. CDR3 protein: CASSLIQGGETQYF. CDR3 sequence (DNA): TGTGCCAGCAGCTTAATTCAGGGAGGGGAGACCCAGTACTTC.